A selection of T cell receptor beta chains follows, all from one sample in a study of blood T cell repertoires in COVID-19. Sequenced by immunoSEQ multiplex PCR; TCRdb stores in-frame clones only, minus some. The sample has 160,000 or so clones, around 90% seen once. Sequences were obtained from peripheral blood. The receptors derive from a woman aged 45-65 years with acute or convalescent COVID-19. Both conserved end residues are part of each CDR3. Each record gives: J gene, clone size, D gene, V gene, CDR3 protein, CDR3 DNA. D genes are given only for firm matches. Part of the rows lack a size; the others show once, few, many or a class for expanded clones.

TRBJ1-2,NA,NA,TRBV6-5,CASGPSGGAGGYTF,TGTGCCAGCGGCCCATCGGGGGGGGCAGGTGGCTACACCTTC
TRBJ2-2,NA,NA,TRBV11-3,CASSPDGTSKWGELFF,TGTGCCAGCAGCCCAGACGGGACATCTAAGTGGGGGGAGCTGTTTTTT
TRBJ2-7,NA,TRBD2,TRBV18,CASSPLGLAYEQYF,TGTGCCAGCTCACCCCTGGGACTAGCCTACGAGCAGTACTTC
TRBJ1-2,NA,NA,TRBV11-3,CASSLALGVHGYTF,TGTGCCAGCAGCTTAGCCCTCGGGGTCCATGGCTACACCTTC
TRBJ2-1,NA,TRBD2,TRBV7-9,CASSLATSERFF,TGTGCCAGCAGCTTAGCGACTAGCGAACGGTTCTTC
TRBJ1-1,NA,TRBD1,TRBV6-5,CATQGAARDTEAFF,TGTGCCACTCAGGGGGCCGCCCGCGACACTGAAGCTTTCTTT
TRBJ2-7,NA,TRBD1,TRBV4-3,CASSHLQGESYEQYF,TGCGCCAGCAGCCACTTACAGGGGGAGTCCTACGAGCAGTACTTC
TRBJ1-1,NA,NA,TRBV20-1,CSASPIEAFF,TGCAGTGCTAGCCCTATTGAAGCTTTCTTT
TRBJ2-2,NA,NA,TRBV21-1,CASIPPGRGLNTGELFF,TGTGCCAGCATCCCGCCAGGGCGGGGTTTAAACACCGGGGAGCTGTTTTTT
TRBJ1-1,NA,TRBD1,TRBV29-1,CSVEHRDRFTEAFF,TGCAGCGTGGAACACCGGGACAGGTTCACTGAAGCTTTCTTT
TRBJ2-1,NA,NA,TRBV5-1,CASSLAGAIEQFF,TGCGCCAGCAGCTTGGCTGGGGCCATTGAGCAGTTCTTC
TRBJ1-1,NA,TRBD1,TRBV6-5,CASRGTGLNTEAFF,TGTGCCAGCAGAGGGACAGGACTGAACACTGAAGCTTTCTTT
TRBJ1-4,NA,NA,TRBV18,CASARDTDEKLFF,TGTGCCAGCGCCCGGGACACGGATGAAAAACTGTTTTTT
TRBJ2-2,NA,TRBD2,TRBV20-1,CSASSGLAENTGELFF,TGCAGTGCTAGTTCGGGACTAGCGGAGAACACCGGGGAGCTGTTTTTT
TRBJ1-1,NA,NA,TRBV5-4,CASSRGAGAVNTEAFF,TGTGCCAGCAGCCGTGGAGCGGGGGCAGTGAACACTGAAGCTTTCTTT
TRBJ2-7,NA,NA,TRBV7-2,CASSPTPGEGVEQYF,TGTGCCAGCAGCCCCACCCCGGGGGAGGGGGTCGAGCAGTACTTC
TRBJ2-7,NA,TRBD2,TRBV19,CASSRLAGAGHEQYF,TGTGCCAGTAGCCGTCTAGCGGGAGCGGGCCACGAGCAGTACTTC
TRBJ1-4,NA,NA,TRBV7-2,CASSPGGATNEKLFF,TGTGCCAGCAGCCCGGGGGGGGCTACGAATGAAAAACTGTTTTTT
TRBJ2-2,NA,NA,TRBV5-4,CVSSARQKGLPGELFF,TGTGTCAGCAGCGCCCGTCAGAAGGGGCTACCCGGGGAGCTGTTTTTT
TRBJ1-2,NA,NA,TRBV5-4,CASSFPGAAGNGYTF,TGTGCCAGCAGCTTTCCAGGGGCCGCTGGGAATGGCTACACCTTC
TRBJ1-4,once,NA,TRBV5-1,CASSLTGPEKLFF,TGCGCCAGCAGCTTGACAGGTCCGGAAAAACTGTTTTTT
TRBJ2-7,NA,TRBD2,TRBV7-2,CASSSGTSGSNEQYF,TGTGCCAGCAGCTCCGGGACTAGCGGGAGTAACGAGCAGTACTTC
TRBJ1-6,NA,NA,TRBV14,CASSSRHNNSPLHF,TGTGCCAGCAGCTCAAGACACAATAATTCACCCCTCCACTTT
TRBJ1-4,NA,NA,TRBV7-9,CASSWEQGWGEKLFF,TGTGCCAGCAGTTGGGAACAGGGTTGGGGTGAAAAACTGTTTTTT
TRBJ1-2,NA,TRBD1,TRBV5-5,CASSIAGGRNYGYTF,TGTGCCAGCAGCATCGCAGGGGGCAGGAACTATGGCTACACCTTC
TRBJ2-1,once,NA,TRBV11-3,CASSLAPLASLNEQFF,TGTGCCAGCAGCTTAGCCCCGCTAGCGTCTCTCAATGAGCAGTTCTTC
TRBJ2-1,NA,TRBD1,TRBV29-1,CSVGEATGTANNEQFF,TGCAGCGTTGGGGAAGCCACCGGGACAGCTAACAATGAGCAGTTCTTC
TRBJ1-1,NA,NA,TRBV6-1,CASSVRDTSPTTEAFF,TGTGCCAGCAGTGTCCGGGACACTTCACCTACCACTGAAGCTTTCTTT
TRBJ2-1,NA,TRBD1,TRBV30,CAGRDRATYNEQFF,TGTGCCGGAAGGGACAGGGCGACCTACAATGAGCAGTTCTTC
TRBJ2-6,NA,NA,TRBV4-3,CASSQGRSGANVLTF,TGCGCCAGCAGCCAGGGGCGCTCTGGGGCCAACGTCCTGACTTTC
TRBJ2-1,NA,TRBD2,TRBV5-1,CASSMGLAVREQFF,TGCGCCAGCAGCATGGGACTAGCGGTCCGGGAGCAGTTCTTC
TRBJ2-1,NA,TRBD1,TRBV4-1,CASSPGQGTTYNEQFF,TGCGCCAGCAGTCCGGGACAGGGGACAACCTACAATGAGCAGTTCTTC
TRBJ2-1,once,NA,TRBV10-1,CASQPGPYNEQFF,TGCGCCAGCCAGCCAGGTCCGTACAATGAGCAGTTCTTC
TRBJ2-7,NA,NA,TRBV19,CASSYSPTYEQYF,TGTGCCAGTAGTTACAGCCCTACCTACGAGCAGTACTTC
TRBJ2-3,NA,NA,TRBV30,CAWSVGTRGDTQYF,TGTGCCTGGAGTGTAGGGACAAGGGGAGATACGCAGTATTTT
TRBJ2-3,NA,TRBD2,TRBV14,CASSHPTSGTTDTQYF,TGTGCCAGCAGCCACCCGACTAGCGGGACCACAGATACGCAGTATTTT
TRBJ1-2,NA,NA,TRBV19,CASTYPNYGYTF,TGTGCCAGTACCTATCCTAACTATGGCTACACCTTC
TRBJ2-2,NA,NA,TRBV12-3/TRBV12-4,CASRPSGGELFF,TGTGCCAGCAGGCCCTCCGGGGGGGAGCTGTTTTTT
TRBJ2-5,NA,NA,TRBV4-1,CASSQVAYQETQYF,TGCGCCAGCAGCCAAGTAGCGTATCAAGAGACCCAGTACTTC
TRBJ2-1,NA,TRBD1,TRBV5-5,CASSFGTGPVDEQFF,TGTGCCAGCAGCTTCGGGACAGGTCCTGTGGATGAGCAGTTCTTC
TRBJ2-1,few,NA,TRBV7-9,CASSSKAGNEQFF,TGTGCCAGCAGCTCTAAAGCAGGGAATGAGCAGTTCTTC
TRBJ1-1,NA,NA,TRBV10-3,CAISERGEAFF,TGTGCCATCAGTGAGAGGGGTGAAGCTTTCTTT
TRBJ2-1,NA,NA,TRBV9,CASSGPGEQFF,TGTGCCAGCAGCGGGCCTGGTGAGCAGTTCTTC
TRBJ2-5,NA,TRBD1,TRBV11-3,CASSRGQGGKTQYF,TGTGCCAGCAGCCGTGGACAGGGCGGAAAGACCCAGTACTTC
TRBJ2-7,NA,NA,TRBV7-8,CASSLYGALEQYF,TGTGCCAGCAGCTTATATGGGGCGCTTGAGCAGTACTTC
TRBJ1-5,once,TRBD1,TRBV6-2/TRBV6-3,CASSRGGAGSNQPQHF,TGTGCCAGCAGCAGAGGGGGCGCGGGTAGCAATCAGCCCCAGCATTTT
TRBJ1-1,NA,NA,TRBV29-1,CSGMDSQFTEAFF,TGCAGCGGGATGGACAGCCAGTTCACTGAAGCTTTCTTT
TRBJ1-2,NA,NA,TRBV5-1,CASSLESSYGYTF,TGCGCCAGCAGCTTGGAATCCAGCTATGGCTACACCTTC